A single sample is the source of the 25 T cell receptor beta chains below, sequenced in a study of graft-versus-host responses after intestinal transplantation (dated by TCRdb to about 2021). This specimen's time point label, interpreted: cells obtained before transplantation from donor or recipient. Their target antigens are unknown. Receptor libraries were prepared by the immunoSEQ multiplex PCR assay. Imported from immuneACCESS, the table was reduced by TCRdb to in-frame sequences with V and J called. These copies leave out some clones; in studies compared against another copy, an unresolved V gene accounts for under half, and the cause of the remainder is not known. The sample data list under 85,000 clones, and 90% of these were observed just once. The top ten constitute 1.3% of the sample. Sequences were derived from unstimulated CD8+ T cells sorted from spleen or lymph node cells, sampled before intestinal transplant. Receptors originate from a human donor who received an intestinal transplant.

This clone has only one observation. The chain employs TRBV19 and TRBJ1-5; 7 nucleotides line up with TRBD1. The CDR3 is 13 residues long. In germline, CDR1 is LNHDA, CDR2 SQIVND (reference sequence). Trimming took 5 bases from V and 6 from J; bases not matched to a gene: 4. The DNA for the CDR3 is TGTGCCAGTAGTGATACAGGGGTTCAGCCCCAGCATTTT. This gives the protein CASSDTGVQPQHF. The whole variable domain, remainder taken from reference TRBV19 and TRBJ1-5, is DGGITQSPKYLFRKEGQNVTLSCEQNLNHDAMYWYRQDPGQGLRLIYYSQIVNDFQKGDIAEGYSVSREKKESFPLTVTSAQKNPTAFYLCASSDTGVQPQHFGDGTRLSIL.

The V and J genes are TRBV2 and TRBJ2-7; D might be TRBD2 (6 bases). The V and J ends lost 3 bases and 2 bases respectively, with 11 bases between them. Germline-derived CDR1 and CDR2 are SNHLY and FYNNEI. The CDR3 is 14 residues long. CDR3 loop: CASSDPGVTYEQYF. The CDR3 nucleotides are TGTGCCAGCAGTGATCCGGGGGTCACCTACGAGCAGTACTTC.

V is TRBV11-2 and J is TRBJ2-7; a weak D match, TRBD1 (6 bases). CDR3 size: 14 residues. V was clipped by 1 base and J by 2 bases, with 9 bases between them. Germline V CDR1 and CDR2: SGHAT, FQNNGV. CDR3 sequence: CASSLGQGTYEQYF. The CDR3 DNA sequence: TGTGCCAGCAGCTTAGGTCAGGGGACCTACGAGCAGTACTTC.

The chain recombines TRBV5-6 with TRBJ2-7; 7 nucleotides align to TRBD1. Germline CDR1 is SGHDT and CDR2 is YYEEEE. Unmatched junction bases numbered 5, after V lost 2 bases and J lost 3 bases. The CDR3 totals 14 residues. CDR3 loop: CASSFWDSFYEQYF. DNA for the CDR3: TGTGCCAGCAGCTTCTGGGACAGTTTCTACGAGCAGTACTTC.

This rearrangement joins TRBV21-1 to TRBJ2-7; the table names TRBD1, a call not compared with the DNA. TRBV21-1 is a listed pseudogene. CDR3 length: 16 amino acids. The CDR3 here is CASSKVDGTATYEQYF. CDR3 DNA: TGTGCCAGCAGCAAGGTAGACGGGACAGCAACCTACGAGCAGTACTTC.

The J gene is TRBJ2-7, the V gene TRBV9; D may be TRBD2 (7 bases). The ends were cut back, 3 bases at V and 3 bases at J, with 13 bases in the middle. The V gene's germline CDR1 is SGDLS and CDR2 YYNGEE. The CDR3 is 14 residues long. The chain's CDR3 is CASSDEGGSYEQYF. CDR3 bases: TGTGCCAGCAGCGACGAGGGGGGGAGCTACGAGCAGTACTTC.

This chain links TRBV4-2 with TRBJ1-1, with 7 positions matching TRBD1. Germline CDR1 and CDR2: LGHNA and YNFKEQ. Trimming took 3 bases from V and 0 from J; bases not matched to a gene: 4. The length of the CDR3 is 15 residues. The CDR3 reads CASSQATGLNTEAFF. Here the CDR3 DNA reads TGTGCCAGCAGCCAGGCGACAGGGCTGAACACTGAAGCTTTCTTT.

This sequence joins TRBV10-3 and TRBJ2-3; 9 bases line up with TRBD2. The CDR3 consists of 17 residues. Germline lookup yields CDR1 ENHRY and CDR2 SYGVKD. The J segment lost 0 bases and the V segment lost 10 bases, leaving 14 bases of the junction unmatched. The CDR3 sequence is CANRGLAGTDSTDTQYF. As DNA, the CDR3 is TGTGCCAACAGGGGCCTAGCGGGGACCGATAGCACAGATACGCAGTATTTT.

V usage is TRBV4-1 and J usage is TRBJ2-3; 8 bases are a match to TRBD2. V shed 8 bases and J 5 bases; nucleotides not matched to a gene: 0. The CDR3 has 11 amino acids. Germline CDR1 reads MGHRA; CDR2 reads YSYEKL. In nucleotides, the CDR3 is TGCGCCAGCCGGGGGGGAGATACGCAGTATTTT. It translates to CASRGGDTQYF.

This chain links TRBV13 with TRBJ2-7; D is uncertain. The V gene lost 4 bases and the J gene lost 5 bases, with 6 bases spanning the gap. Germline loops: CDR1 PRHDT, CDR2 FYEKMQ (reference sequence). The CDR3 spans 11 residues. CDR3 sequence: CASSSHNEQYF. The CDR3 nucleotides read TGTGCCAGCAGCTCCCACAACGAGCAGTACTTC. Drawing the rest from reference TRBV13 and TRBJ2-7, the complete variable domain is AAGVIQSPRHLIKEKRETATLKCYPIPRHDTVYWYQQGPGQDPQFLISFYEKMQSDKGSIPDRFSAQQFSDYHSELNMSSLELGDSALYFCASSSHNEQYFGPGTRLTVT.

The chain combines TRBV19 with TRBJ2-7; D perhaps matches TRBD1 (6 bases). Germline-derived CDR1 and CDR2 are LNHDA and SQIVND (reference sequence). Trimming shortened V by 10 bases and J by 2 bases, and 18 bases separated the two germline ends. The CDR3 spans 14 residues. Here the CDR3 reads CATRPRGSPYEQYF. The CDR3 nucleotides are TGTGCCACCCGCCCCAGGGGATCTCCCTACGAGCAGTACTTC.

The chain employs TRBV19 and TRBJ1-1; D is perhaps TRBD1 (5 bases). CDR1 is LNHDA and CDR2 is SQIVND in the germline V gene (reference sequence). V was trimmed by 6 bases and J by 7 bases, leaving 9 bases between them. This CDR3 comprises 11 residues. The DNA of the CDR3 is TGTGCCAGTAGGACGGACATTGAAGCTTTCTTT. It translates to CASRTDIEAFF.

The chain joins TRBV7-8 to TRBJ2-3, with TRBD2 as a possible D gene (5 bases). The CDR3 is 14 residues long. Trimming stripped 7 bases from V and 4 bases from J, with 15 bases between. The germline CDR1 and CDR2 sequences are SGHVS and FQNEAQ. The CDR3 loop reads CASTIGLPADTQYF. The CDR3 coding sequence is TGTGCCAGCACCATCGGACTCCCCGCAGATACGCAGTATTTT.

This chain uses TRBV27 with TRBJ1-1; 8 nucleotides line up with TRBD1. The germline CDR1 and CDR2 sequences are MNHEY and SMNVEV (reference sequence). Trimming removed 8 bases from V and 4 bases from J; junction bases left unmatched: 12. The CDR3 extends over 15 amino acids. The CDR3 region is CASHPPRGQATEAFF. CDR3 DNA: TGTGCCAGCCACCCCCCCCGGGGACAGGCCACTGAAGCTTTCTTT.

This chain uses TRBV7-9 with TRBJ1-1; weak D call: TRBD1 (5 bases). CDR3 size: 12 residues. The V end lost 5 bases, the J end lost 6 bases, and 10 bases lay between the germline ends. CDR1 and CDR2 (germline): SEHNR, FQNEAQ (reference sequence). For the CDR3, the DNA is TGTGCCAGCAGCCAGGGTTGGGCTGAAGCTTTCTTT. This codes for CASSQGWAEAFF.

The rearrangement joins TRBV29-1 to TRBJ2-3; 14 bases match TRBD2. The germline V gene has CDR1 SQVTM and CDR2 ANQGSEA. Unmatched junction bases numbered 5, after V lost 3 bases and J lost 0 bases. This CDR3 comprises 17 residues. The CDR3: CSVDGLAGGTSTDTQYF. The CDR3 bases are TGCAGCGTTGACGGACTAGCGGGGGGAACTAGCACAGATACGCAGTATTTT.

This sequence joins TRBV10-3 and TRBJ1-2, with 8 nucleotides matching TRBD1. The junction had 7 bases not matched to a gene; V was cut back by 2 bases and J by 5 bases. CDR1 and CDR2 (germline): ENHRY, SYGVKD. This CDR3 contains 15 residues. Written as DNA, the CDR3 is TGTGCCATCAGTGAGCTGGACAGGGAAACGTATGGCTACACCTTC. This translates into CAISELDRETYGYTF.

CDR3 protein: CASSPLMAGGQVEQFF. The CDR3 nucleotides are TGTGCCAGCAGCCCCCTTATGGCGGGGGGGCAGGTTGAGCAGTTCTTC. This chain joins TRBV9 and TRBJ2-1; 9 bases map to TRBD2. Germline trimming cut 4 bases from V and 9 bases from J; bases unmatched to any gene: 14. CDR1 is SGDLS, CDR2 YYNGEE, per germline. The CDR3 has 16 residues. The whole variable domain, remainder taken from reference TRBV9 and TRBJ2-1, is DSGVTQTPKHLITATGQRVTLRCSPRSGDLSVYWYQQSLDQGLQFLIQYYNGEERAKGNILERFSAQQFPDLHSELNLSSLELGDSALYFCASSPLMAGGQVEQFFGPGTRLTVL.

This sequence joins TRBV6-1 and TRBJ1-4, with 7 bases that match TRBD1. Trimming at V came to 4 bases and at J to 7 bases, leaving 9 bases not matched to a gene. The CDR3 length is 15 residues. Germline CDR1 MNHNS, CDR2 SASEGT. CDR3 protein: CASSGETGWFEKLFF. The CDR3 coding sequence is TGTGCCAGCAGTGGAGAGACAGGGTGGTTTGAAAAACTGTTTTTT.

This chain joins TRBV13 and TRBJ1-1, with unresolved D. V was clipped by 6 bases and J by 4 bases, with 12 bases between them. Germline lookup yields CDR1 PRHDT and CDR2 FYEKMQ (reference sequence). CDR3 size: 13 residues. The CDR3: CASRGGGGTEAFF. In DNA form, the CDR3 reads TGTGCCAGCAGGGGAGGTGGAGGCACTGAAGCTTTCTTT.

The chain recombines TRBV7-9 with TRBJ1-1; unclear D gene. Trimming removed 6 bases at V and 0 bases at J, with 11 bases between. Germline V gives CDR1 SEHNR, CDR2 FQNEAQ (reference sequence). The CDR3 runs to 14 residues. CDR3 loop: CASSKDTLNTEAFF. For the CDR3, the DNA is TGTGCCAGCAGTAAAGACACCCTGAACACTGAAGCTTTCTTT.

A few counts support this clone. The V call is TRBV6-1, the J call TRBJ2-3; 9 nucleotides align to TRBD2. Germline V CDR1 and CDR2: MNHNS, SASEGT. The CDR3 sequence is 15 residues long. V was clipped by 7 bases and J by 2 bases; unmatched bases: 7. CDR3 residues: CASTLSGGPTDTQYF. DNA of the CDR3: TGTGCCAGCACCCTTAGCGGGGGCCCCACAGATACGCAGTATTTT.

The V gene is TRBV11-2, the J gene TRBJ1-6, with D possibly matching TRBD1 (5 bases). The CDR3 length is 13 residues. Germline-derived CDR1 and CDR2 are SGHAT and FQNNGV. V lost 1 base, J lost 10 bases, and 8 bases lay in between. The CDR3 coding sequence is TGTGCCAGCAGCTTAGGTCAGGGATCACCCCTCCACTTT. This translates into CASSLGQGSPLHF.

The chain couples TRBV5-6 to TRBJ1-2; no reliable D call. Trimming removed 4 bases at V and 4 bases at J, with 20 bases between. Germline V CDR1 and CDR2: SGHDT, YYEEEE. This CDR3 comprises 16 residues. The CDR3 DNA reads as TGTGCCAGCAGCGCCCCGACACTGGTTGTGGGCTATGGCTACACCTTC. Translating gives CASSAPTLVVGYGYTF.

The chain is built from TRBV6-1 and TRBJ2-7; 8 bases are shared with TRBD2. Looked up from germline, CDR1 is MNHNS and CDR2 is SASEGT. The CDR3 is 14 residues long. The ends lost 8 bases at V and 1 base at J; junction bases unmatched: 7. CDR3 region: CASRERGKSYEQYF. CDR3 bases: TGTGCCAGCCGGGAGCGGGGGAAGTCCTACGAGCAGTACTTC.